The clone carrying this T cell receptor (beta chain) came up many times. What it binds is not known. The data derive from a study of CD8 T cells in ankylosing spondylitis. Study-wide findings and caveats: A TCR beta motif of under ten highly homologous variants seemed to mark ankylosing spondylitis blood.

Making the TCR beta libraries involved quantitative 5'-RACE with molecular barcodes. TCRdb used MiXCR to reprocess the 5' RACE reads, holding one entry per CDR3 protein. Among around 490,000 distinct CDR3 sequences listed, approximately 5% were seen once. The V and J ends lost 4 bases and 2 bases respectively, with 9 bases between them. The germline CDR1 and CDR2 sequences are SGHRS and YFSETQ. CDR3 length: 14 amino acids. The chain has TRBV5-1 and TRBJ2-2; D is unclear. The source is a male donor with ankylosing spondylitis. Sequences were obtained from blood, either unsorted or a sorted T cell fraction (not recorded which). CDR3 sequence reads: CASSRTTNTGELFF. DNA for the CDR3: TGCGCCAGCAGCCGGACGACCAACACCGGGGAGCTGTTTTTT.